This T cell receptor (beta chain) stems from a study of blood T cell repertoires in COVID-19. In the authors' workflow: The assay estimated nucleated cells by amplifying reference gene primers. The table came from immunoSEQ multiplex PCR; TCRdb's copy has only in-frame clones and leaves some out. D and trimming were read from the DNA, whereas the V and J calls and clone size are those reported in that table. The table includes about 250,000 clones, around nine tenths detected once. Recovery among Cohort 3 donors was established by two negative PCRs, clearance, or symptom resolution. Germline lookup yields CDR1 MRHNA and CDR2 SNTAGT. Trimming took 3 bases from V and 0 from J, leaving 5 bases between them. The CDR3 covers 14 residues.

J is TRBJ2-2 and V is TRBV6-4; TRBD1 might be the D (5 bases). This clonotype was sampled from a middle-aged man who had recovered from COVID-19. Material for sequencing was PBMCs or T cells enriched from blood (not recorded which). The CDR3 region has the DNA TGTGCCAGCAGTGAACAGGCGAACACCGGGGAGCTGTTTTTT. Amino acids: CASSEQANTGELFF.